The 24 T cell receptor beta chains below were found in one sample sequenced in a study of radiation and T cells in renal cell carcinoma. Assay: immunoSEQ multiplex PCR; the TCRdb copy retains only in-frame clones and omits some. The sample has fewer than 150,000 clones, approximately 90% seen once. Stated time point: blood 2 weeks post-SBRT. Treatment given: 15 Gy SBRT to primary tumor, nephrectomy 4 weeks later. Sample: blood, taken from a patient whose treatment included radiotherapy and nephrectomy. These receptors all stem from a woman in her 70s with renal cell carcinoma.

The CDR3 bases are TGTGCCTGGCGACAGGGGGCGAGCTCCTACAATGAGCAGTTCTTC. As protein: CAWRQGASSYNEQFF. The rearrangement links TRBV30 to TRBJ2-1; TRBD1 matches at 10 bases. The germline CDR1 and CDR2 sequences are GTSNPN and SVGIG (reference sequence). The CDR3 is 15 residues long. Trimming cost V 5 bases and J 0 bases; bases outside gene matches: 4.

The chain employs TRBV19 and TRBJ1-4, with D possibly being TRBD1 (6 bases). The germline gives CDR1 LNHDA, CDR2 SQIVND (reference sequence). V shed 4 bases and J shed 8 bases, with 14 bases lying between them. The CDR3 spans 14 residues. CDR3 sequence (DNA): TGTGCCAGTAGTACTCAGGGGTCCGGCGAAAAACTGTTTTTT. Translating gives CASSTQGSGEKLFF.

This rearrangement joins TRBV7-6 to TRBJ1-4, with a tentative D call TRBD1 (6 bases). CDR3 length equals 15 residues. Germline V gives CDR1 SGHVS, CDR2 FNYEAQ. V lost 5 bases, J lost 10 bases, and 20 bases lay in between. The CDR3, as DNA: TGTGCCAGCAGCCTTAACCCGGGACAATTTAGAAAACTGTTTTTT. Translated, it gives CASSLNPGQFRKLFF. The entire variable domain, with the rest obtained from reference TRBV7-6 and TRBJ1-4, is as follows: GAGVSQSPRYKVTKRGQDVALRCDPISGHVSLYWYRQALGQGPEFLTYFNYEAQQDKSGLPNDRFSAERPEGSISTLTIQRTEQRDSAMYRCASSLNPGQFRKLFFGSGTQLSVL.

The V and J genes are TRBV28 and TRBJ1-2; no reliable D call. The CDR3 spans 13 residues. Germline V CDR1 and CDR2: MDHEN, SYDVKM. Trimming took off 5 bases at V and 8 bases at J, with 15 bases between the two ends. This CDR3 reads CASSPPDLGGYTF. CDR3 DNA sequence: TGTGCCAGCAGTCCTCCGGATTTAGGGGGCTACACCTTC.

The chain is built from TRBV14 and TRBJ1-1; D possibly corresponds to TRBD1 (5 bases). Germline CDR1 reads SGHDN; CDR2 reads FVKESK. The V and J ends lost 5 bases and 0 bases respectively, with 13 bases between them. CDR3 length equals 15 residues. The CDR3 bases are TGTGCCAGCAGCATTAGGGGAGGGATGAACACTGAAGCTTTCTTT. Translating it yields CASSIRGGMNTEAFF.

The J gene is TRBJ2-7, the V gene TRBV29-1; D not certain. Germline V CDR1 and CDR2: SQVTM, ANQGSEA. This CDR3 has 12 amino acids. Trimming left V 5 bases short and J 7 bases short, with 15 bases between. CDR3: CSVRIGRYEQYF. The CDR3 DNA reads TGCAGCGTTAGGATTGGCCGCTATGAGCAGTACTTC.

This rearrangement joins TRBV9 to TRBJ2-7; possibly TRBD2 for D (6 bases). This CDR3 comprises 14 residues. Germline V lookup: CDR1 SGDLS, CDR2 YYNGEE. V shed 0 bases and J shed 6 bases, with 13 bases lying between them. The CDR3 region has the DNA TGTGCCAGCAGCGTAGCTACTAGCAATAGCGAGCAGTACTTC. Amino acid sequence: CASSVATSNSEQYF.

The chain carries TRBV5-4 and TRBJ2-1; TRBD1 matches at 8 bases. J lost 7 bases, V lost 9 bases, and 9 bases had no gene match. This CDR3 has 13 residues. In germline, CDR1 is SGHNT, CDR2 YYREEE (reference sequence). The DNA for the CDR3 is TGTGCCACCCGACAGGGGCTCGTGAATGAGCAGTTCTTC. This gives the protein CATRQGLVNEQFF.

V and J are TRBV6-5 and TRBJ1-5, with a possible D match to TRBD1 (6 bases). Germline lookup yields CDR1 MNHEY and CDR2 SVGAGI. The V gene lost 5 bases and the J gene lost 3 bases, with 14 bases spanning the gap. The CDR3 length is 15 residues. CDR3 DNA: TGTGCCAGCAGTCCCCGGGGGACATCCAATCAGCCCCAGCATTTT. Translated: CASSPRGTSNQPQHF.

The V gene is TRBV5-1, the J gene TRBJ1-4; the D is unclear. From germline, CDR1 is SGHRS and CDR2 YFSETQ. The CDR3 has 15 amino acids. V was cut by 5 bases and J by 0 bases, with 11 bases left in between. The CDR3 loop reads CASRLSVATNEKLFF. The CDR3 DNA is TGCGCCAGCAGGCTCTCAGTGGCAACTAATGAAAAACTGTTTTTT.

This chain links TRBV5-6 with TRBJ2-7; tentatively, D is TRBD1 (6 bases). The length of the CDR3 is 16 residues. Germline V gene sequence: CDR1 SGHDT, CDR2 YYEEEE. The V end was cut by 1 base, the J end by 4 bases, with 18 bases between. DNA of the CDR3: TGTGCCAGCAGCTTGTTTCGGGTCAGGGGCTCTTACGAGCAGTACTTC. Translation: CASSLFRVRGSYEQYF.

The V call is TRBV6-1, the J call TRBJ2-7, with D perhaps TRBD1 (5 bases). The germline gives CDR1 MNHNS, CDR2 SASEGT. The CDR3 extends over 14 amino acids. V dropped 6 bases and J dropped 2 bases, with 14 bases sitting between them. The CDR3 protein is CASSQVRGAYEQYF. The CDR3 coding sequence is TGTGCCAGCAGCCAGGTTAGGGGCGCCTACGAGCAGTACTTC.

This sequence joins TRBV5-1 and TRBJ2-7; 7 bases fit TRBD2. V dropped 2 bases and J dropped 5; count of bases not matched to a gene: 10. Germline loops: CDR1 SGHRS, CDR2 YFSETQ. The CDR3 runs 15 residues. The CDR3 spells CASSFSGGSPHEQYF. The CDR3 bases are TGCGCCAGCAGCTTCTCGGGGGGAAGCCCCCACGAGCAGTACTTC.

The V and J genes are TRBV20-1 and TRBJ1-6; the D is unclear. This CDR3 is built from 11 residues. V lost 7 bases to trimming and J lost 12 bases, with 13 bases between them. Germline V gene data show CDR1 as DFQATT and CDR2 as SNEGSKA (reference sequence). The DNA for the CDR3 is TGCAGTGTTAAGAGCCGGGTACCCCTCCACTTT. It encodes CSVKSRVPLHF.

V and J are TRBV14 and TRBJ2-5, with no clear D. Trimming shortened V by 3 bases and J by 5 bases, and 7 bases separated the two germline ends. Germline CDR1 and CDR2: SGHDN and FVKESK. The CDR3 totals 12 residues. CDR3 protein: CASSHTWETQYF. The CDR3 nucleotides are TGTGCCAGCAGCCATACGTGGGAGACCCAGTACTTC.

The J gene is TRBJ2-7, the V gene TRBV29-1, with 12 bases aligning to TRBD2. The germline V gene encodes CDR1 SQVTM and CDR2 ANQGSEA. Trimming removed 5 bases from V and 4 bases from J; junction bases left unmatched: 6. This CDR3 has 14 amino acids. CDR3 residues: CSVLTSGGGYEQYF. Here the CDR3 DNA reads TGCAGCGTTCTGACTAGCGGGGGCGGGTACGAGCAGTACTTC.

The chain links TRBV7-9 to TRBJ2-3; 7 nucleotides align to TRBD2. Germline V gene lookup returns CDR1 SEHNR and CDR2 FQNEAQ (reference sequence). This CDR3 has 15 amino acids. V was pared by 5 bases and J by 2 bases, with 7 bases of the junction left unmatched. The CDR3 bases are TGTGCCAGCAGCCCCCCCGGGGGGTTCACAGATACGCAGTATTTT. Its protein product is CASSPPGGFTDTQYF.

The CDR3 here is CATSRGGPAYNEQFF. CDR3 DNA: TGTGCCACCAGCAGAGGAGGTCCAGCCTACAATGAGCAGTTCTTC. The chain recombines TRBV15 with TRBJ2-1; no firm D call. The length of the CDR3 is 15 residues. Trimming cost V 1 base and J 2 bases, with 9 bases left between them. The germline CDR1 and CDR2 sequences are LNHNV and YYDKDF (reference sequence).

The CDR3 DNA reads TGTGCCAGCAGCCAAGCGGGCGGGGAAGGCTACACCTTC. It translates to CASSQAGGEGYTF. The chain links TRBV4-2 to TRBJ1-2; D not certain. The V and J ends lost 1 base and 8 bases respectively, with 11 bases between them. This CDR3 is built from 13 residues. Germline values: CDR1 LGHNA, CDR2 YNFKEQ.

This clone was counted between two and nine times. This sequence joins TRBV28 and TRBJ1-3, with D tentatively TRBD1 (5 bases). Germline CDR1 reads MDHEN; CDR2 reads SYDVKM. V lost 7 bases and J lost 0, with 19 bases in between. CDR3 length equals 17 residues. This CDR3 reads CASNQNLGGFSGNTIYF. The DNA of the CDR3 is TGTGCCAGCAACCAAAACCTTGGGGGATTCTCTGGAAACACCATATATTTT.

The table lists this clone with a count of one. The chain has TRBV18 and TRBJ1-2; no clear D. The CDR3 totals 14 residues. Germline CDR1 reads KGHSH; CDR2 reads LQKENI. V was shortened by 0 bases and J by 1 base, with 6 bases between the two germline ends. The CDR3 DNA sequence: TGTGCCAGCTCACCACCGGCTCGTAACTATGGCTACACCTTC. The encoded protein is CASSPPARNYGYTF.

This rearrangement joins TRBV11-3 to TRBJ2-6; no clear D. Germline CDR1 SGHNT, CDR2 YENEEA. Trimming took 1 base from V and 0 from J, leaving 4 bases between them. The CDR3 has 15 amino acids. The chain's CDR3 is CASSLGFSGANVLTF. The CDR3 DNA follows: TGTGCCAGCAGCTTAGGGTTCTCTGGGGCCAACGTCCTGACTTTC.

The V gene is TRBV27, the J gene TRBJ2-1; no reliable D call. The CDR3 contains 15 residues. Germline V gene data show CDR1 as MNHEY and CDR2 as SMNVEV (reference sequence). The V end lost 8 bases, the J end lost 5 bases, and 19 bases lay between the germline ends. The CDR3 sequence is CASGLLTGLNNEQFF. The CDR3 nucleotides are TGTGCCAGCGGATTGCTGACTGGTCTCAACAATGAGCAGTTCTTC.

This clone has just a few counts. The rearrangement links TRBV28 to TRBJ1-6; a weak D match, TRBD1 (5 bases). V was shortened by 7 bases and J by 14 bases, with 18 bases between the two germline ends. Germline lookup yields CDR1 MDHEN and CDR2 SYDVKM. The length of the CDR3 is 13 residues. CDR3 loop: CASTVGTPLTLHF. Here the CDR3 DNA reads TGTGCCAGCACCGTCGGGACGCCCCTCACCCTCCACTTT.